The next 20 T cell receptor beta chains were all read from a single sample in a study of blood T cell repertoires in COVID-19. Sequencing used immunoSEQ multiplex PCR; TCRdb keeps in-frame clones, though not all of them. The sample records about 44,000 clones, less than 85% being singletons. The sample consisted of peripheral blood. These receptors were obtained from a woman in her 70s with acute or convalescent COVID-19.

J is TRBJ2-1 and V is TRBV6-2 or TRBV6-3; a possible D gene is TRBD2 (5 bases). The CDR3 covers 15 residues. The germline V gene has CDR1 MNHEY and CDR2 SVGEGT. V lost 1 base and J lost 7, with 14 bases in between. The CDR3 coding sequence is TGTGCCAGCAGTTACTGGGGTATGGGCGGGAATGAGCAGTTCTTC. This translates into CASSYWGMGGNEQFF.

The chain couples TRBV6-5 to TRBJ2-7; 12 bases match TRBD2. CDR1 is MNHEY and CDR2 is SVGAGI in the germline V gene. V gave up 6 bases and J gave up 3 bases; unmatched junction bases: 6. The CDR3 is 15 amino acids. The CDR3 coding sequence is TGTGCCAGCAGCCGAGGACTAGCGGGGCTCTACGAGCAGTACTTC. It specifies CASSRGLAGLYEQYF.

The chain couples TRBV6-6 to TRBJ2-3; 9 bases match TRBD2. The CDR3 is 15 residues long. The germline V gene has CDR1 MNHNY and CDR2 SVGAGI (reference sequence). The ends lost 6 bases at V and 0 bases at J; junction bases unmatched: 4. The CDR3 loop is CASRPTSGSTDTQYF. The CDR3 DNA reads TGTGCCAGCAGACCTACTAGCGGGAGCACAGATACGCAGTATTTT.

In its sample, this clone was seen a few times. This chain joins TRBV19 and TRBJ2-1; D might be TRBD1 (6 bases). V dropped 8 bases and J dropped 4 bases, with 12 bases sitting between them. The CDR3 runs 13 residues. Germline V gene sequence: CDR1 LNHDA, CDR2 SQIVND (reference sequence). The CDR3 nucleotides read TGTGCCAGTCACACAACAGGGTACAATGAGCAGTTCTTC. This translates into CASHTTGYNEQFF. Supplemented by reference TRBV19 and TRBJ2-1, the full variable domain reads DGGITQSPKYLFRKEGQNVTLSCEQNLNHDAMYWYRQDPGQGLRLIYYSQIVNDFQKGDIAEGYSVSREKKESFPLTVTSAQKNPTAFYLCASHTTGYNEQFFGPGTRLTVL.

This clone has a single count. This rearrangement joins TRBV14 to TRBJ1-1; D is unresolved. This CDR3 is 13 amino acids long. Germline assignment: CDR1 SGHDN and CDR2 FVKESK. The V and J ends lost 8 bases and 2 bases respectively, with 12 bases between them. This CDR3 reads CASSEGLNTEAFF. CDR3 DNA sequence: TGTGCCAGCTCCGAGGGCCTTAACACTGAAGCTTTCTTT.

The chain recombines TRBV29-1 with TRBJ1-2; no clear D gene. The length of the CDR3 is 11 residues. V gave up 8 bases and J gave up 8 bases, with 15 bases separating them. Germline values: CDR1 SQVTM, CDR2 ANQGSEA. CDR3 amino acids: CSSEYGRGYTF. CDR3 DNA sequence: TGCAGCTCCGAGTACGGTCGCGGCTACACCTTC.

There are a few counts of this clone. This chain connects TRBV5-6 to TRBJ1-3, with 9 bases identical to TRBD1. Looked up from germline, CDR1 is SGHDT and CDR2 is YYEEEE. The CDR3 is 15 amino acids. V trimming: 4 bases; J trimming: 4 bases; junction bases outside the gene matches: 6. For the CDR3, the DNA is TGTGCCAGCAGCCTCGGGACAGGGCAGGGAAACACCATATATTTT. Translation: CASSLGTGQGNTIYF.

The chain combines TRBV9 with TRBJ2-1; D is uncertain. The CDR3 spans 15 residues. Germline CDR1 SGDLS, CDR2 YYNGEE. The V end lost 4 bases, the J end lost 0 bases, and 11 bases lay between the germline ends. CDR3 protein: CASSPRVNSYNEQFF. The CDR3 DNA follows: TGTGCCAGCAGCCCCCGGGTGAACTCCTACAATGAGCAGTTCTTC.

The chain has TRBV7-2 and TRBJ1-1; D is possibly TRBD1 (6 bases). Germline V gene data show CDR1 as SGHTA and CDR2 as FQGNSA. Trimming took 0 bases from V and 10 from J, leaving 12 bases between them. The CDR3 is 13 amino acids. The CDR3 DNA follows: TGTGCCAGCAGCTTAGCTCAGGGGCTCGGAGCTTTCTTT. Translating it yields CASSLAQGLGAFF.

This chain's CDR3 is CASSLAGGGTSNQPQHF. CDR3 coding DNA: TGTGCCAGCAGCTTGGCCGGGGGAGGGACGAGCAATCAGCCCCAGCATTTT. The chain couples TRBV5-4 to TRBJ1-5, with D perhaps TRBD1 (5 bases). Trimming left V 0 bases short and J 1 base short, with 14 bases between. The germline V gene encodes CDR1 SGHNT and CDR2 YYREEE (reference sequence). The CDR3 sequence is 17 residues long.

J is TRBJ2-1 and V is TRBV11-3, with TRBD2 matching 10 bases. The CDR3 length is 15 residues. Germline V gives CDR1 SGHNT, CDR2 YENEEA. V shed 0 bases and J 9 bases; nucleotides not matched to a gene: 5. For the CDR3, the DNA is TGTGCCAGCAGCTTAGATCAGGCTAGCGGGGGTGAGCAGTTCTTC. Its translation: CASSLDQASGGEQFF.

As concerns this clone: The junction shows a germline mismatch at one end, possibly a read error. This rearrangement joins TRBV6-5 to TRBJ2-2; D is undetermined. The germline V gene encodes CDR1 MNHEY and CDR2 SVGAGI. This CDR3 is built from 13 residues. The chain's CDR3 is CASSNWATRELFF. The DNA for the CDR3 is TGTGCCAGCAGCAACTGGGCCACCCGGGAGCTGTTTTTT.

The rearrangement links TRBV19 to TRBJ1-4, with 9 bases that match TRBD1. CDR1 LNHDA and CDR2 SQIVND come from the germline V gene (reference sequence). V dropped 1 base and J dropped 7; count of bases not matched to a gene: 7. This CDR3 spans 16 amino acids. In nucleotides, the CDR3 is TGTGCCAGTAGTATAGTTCCGGGACAGGGCACTGAAAAACTGTTTTTT. This sequence encodes CASSIVPGQGTEKLFF.

The chain recombines TRBV5-4 with TRBJ2-1, with TRBD1 matching 9 bases. Losses at the gene ends were 4 bases for V and 4 bases for J; bases not matched to a gene: 6. This CDR3 is built from 15 residues. The germline V gene encodes CDR1 SGHNT and CDR2 YYREEE (reference sequence). The CDR3 nucleotides are TGTGCCAGCAGCGGAAACAGGGGGCTATACAATGAGCAGTTCTTC. Amino acids: CASSGNRGLYNEQFF.

This chain uses TRBV19 with TRBJ2-7, with 9 bases matching TRBD2. Germline V lookup: CDR1 LNHDA, CDR2 SQIVND (reference sequence). The CDR3 runs 15 residues. V was pared by 6 bases and J by 0 bases, with 6 bases of the junction left unmatched. DNA for the CDR3: TGTGCCAGTAGACCTAGCGGGACAGTCTCCTACGAGCAGTACTTC. Amino acid sequence: CASRPSGTVSYEQYF.

V is TRBV6-5 and J is TRBJ2-3, with 12 bases identical to TRBD2. CDR3 length: 15 residues. The V gene's germline CDR1 is MNHEY and CDR2 SVGAGI. The ends lost 10 bases at V and 4 bases at J; junction bases unmatched: 9. CDR3 sequence (DNA): TGTGCCAACCGCCTAGCGGGAGGGAGGGCAGATACGCAGTATTTT. It translates to CANRLAGGRADTQYF.

This clone was seen only once. The chain joins TRBV12-1 to TRBJ2-5; TRBD1 is the table's D call and was not checked against the DNA. TRBV12-1 is recorded as a pseudogene. There are 14 residues in the CDR3. The CDR3 coding sequence is TGTGCCAGCAGCCTCAGCAGGGGGCGGGAGACCCAGTACTTC. Its translation: CASSLSRGRETQYF.

The chain carries TRBV5-6 and TRBJ1-2; TRBD1 is a possible D gene (6 bases). Germline CDR1 and CDR2: SGHDT and YYEEEE. This CDR3 is built from 14 residues. V was pared by 2 bases and J by 0 bases, with 8 bases between. CDR3 sequence: CASSFDRPNYGYTF. For the CDR3, the DNA is TGTGCCAGCAGCTTTGACAGGCCTAACTATGGCTACACCTTC. The full variable domain, in which reference TRBV5-6 and TRBJ1-2 provide the parts outside the CDR3, is DAGVTQSPTHLIKTRGQQVTLRCSPKSGHDTVSWYQQALGQGPQFIFQYYEEEERQRGNFPDRFSGHQFPNYSSELNVNALLLGDSALYLCASSFDRPNYGYTFGSGTRLTVV.

The chain joins TRBV19 to TRBJ1-2; TRBD1 matches at 9 bases. This CDR3 region has 15 residues. V shed 7 bases, J shed 8 bases, and the junction held 14 bases outside the gene matches. The germline gives CDR1 LNHDA, CDR2 SQIVND (reference sequence). CDR3 loop: CASKQPGQGARGYTF. CDR3 nucleotide sequence: TGTGCCAGTAAACAACCGGGACAGGGAGCGAGGGGCTACACCTTC.

The chain carries TRBV28 and TRBJ1-1, with D perhaps TRBD1 (6 bases). Germline V gene lookup returns CDR1 MDHEN and CDR2 SYDVKM. This CDR3 region has 11 residues. In DNA, the CDR3 is TGTGCAATCAGGGGATCCACTGAAGCTTTCTTT. It specifies CAIRGSTEAFF.